The entry below gives a single T cell receptor (beta chain) sequence along with its context. The antigen remains unidentified. Through a sample-barcoded 5' primer and a J-beta primer mix, a second PCR was run for roughly 6 to 11 cycles. Each CDR3 protein gets one entry after TCRdb re-called the 5' RACE reads with MiXCR. Among about a million distinct CDR3 sequences listed, 45% to 50% were seen once. These data come from a study of blood T cells in healthy people across ages. V shed 7 bases, J shed 1 base, and the junction held 11 bases outside the gene matches. CDR3 length: 16 amino acids. Germline loops: CDR1 SGHTA, CDR2 FQGNSA. For every donor, a draw yielded around 10 milliliters of peripheral blood. Whole-study results and caveats: Roughly linearly, TCR beta diversity per million T cells fell as age increased. For the donors, CMV status was unknown and possibly confounded expanded clonotype changes.

The sequencing input was blood. The gene calls are TRBV7-2 and TRBJ2-5; 8 bases agree with TRBD2. The sequence was collected from a man in his thirties or forties in good health. The DNA of the CDR3 is TGTGCCAGCACCCAACGGCTAGCGGGTACCCAAGAGACCCAGTACTTC. Protein sequence: CASTQRLAGTQETQYF.